Presented here are 21 T cell receptor beta chains from one specimen sequenced in a study of Graves' ophthalmopathy and Graves' hyperthyroidism. TCR beta CDR3 regions were amplified from RNA transcripts. HTBI primers primed a first-round RT-PCR, and a second-round multiplex PCR followed. Each CDR3 protein is one row after TCRdb ran MiXCR on the multiplex PCR reads. This sample yields 260,000 or so distinct CDR3 sequences, of which around 45% are seen a single time; approximately 51% belongs to the top ten. Input material: peripheral blood. The receptors stem from an adult man with Graves' ophthalmopathy.

The chain carries TRBV19 and TRBJ1-4; D is unclear. Between the trimmed V and J ends, which lost 7 bases and 7 bases, there was a span of 19 bases. Germline V CDR1 and CDR2: LNHDA, SQIVND (reference sequence). This CDR3 contains 15 residues. The CDR3 DNA sequence: TGTGCCAGTAAAGCAGCTTCGATTACGATTGAAAAACTGTTTTTT. As protein: CASKAASITIEKLFF.

This rearrangement joins TRBV5-5 to TRBJ2-7; the D is unclear. Germline CDR1 SGHKS, CDR2 YYEKEE (reference sequence). V was pared by 4 bases and J by 5 bases, with 4 bases between. The CDR3 totals 10 residues. CDR3 region: CASSLHEQYF. The CDR3 region has the DNA TGTGCCAGCAGCCTACACGAGCAGTACTTC.

Details on this clonotype: One end of the junction fails to match germline, which may point to a read error. V gene TRBV10-3 combines with J gene TRBJ2-7; D is perhaps TRBD1 or TRBD2 (5 bases each). Germline lookup yields CDR1 ENHRY and CDR2 SYGVKD. This CDR3 contains 14 residues. CDR3 sequence: CASSEARETYEQYF. The CDR3, as DNA: TGTGCCAGCAGTGAGGCCAGGGAGACCTACGAGCAGTACTTC.

The chain recombines TRBV7-2 with TRBJ1-2; TRBD1 is a possible D gene (6 bases). Germline CDR1 and CDR2: SGHTA and FQGNSA. This CDR3 has 14 residues. Trimming removed 1 base at V and 8 bases at J, with 14 bases between. DNA of the CDR3: TGTGCCAGCAGCTTAGGGCAGGGGACGGCAGGCTACACCTTC. It yields the protein CASSLGQGTAGYTF.

This clonotype has only one observation. The V call is TRBV20-1, the J call TRBJ1-5, with a weak D call TRBD1 (5 bases). Trimming cost V 4 bases and J 0 bases, with 13 bases left between them. CDR1 is DFQATT, CDR2 SNEGSKA, per germline (reference sequence). There are 15 residues in the CDR3. In nucleotides, the CDR3 is TGCAGTGCTATAAAGGGGTCGGGTAGCAATCAGCCCCAGCATTTT. It specifies CSAIKGSGSNQPQHF.

The genes are TRBV7-9 and TRBJ2-5; D possibly corresponds to TRBD1 (6 bases). Germline V gene data show CDR1 as SEHNR and CDR2 as FQNEAQ (reference sequence). CDR3 length: 15 residues. V lost 3 bases to trimming and J lost 0 bases, with 11 bases between them. CDR3 amino acids: CASSFRTAHQETQYF. The CDR3 DNA is TGTGCCAGCAGCTTCCGGACAGCCCACCAAGAGACCCAGTACTTC.

The rearrangement uses TRBV20-1 and TRBJ1-6; TRBD1 agrees at 9 bases. This CDR3 region has 17 residues. V was pared by 4 bases and J by 0 bases, with 7 bases of the junction left unmatched. Germline-derived CDR1 and CDR2 are DFQATT and SNEGSKA (reference sequence). The CDR3 region has the DNA TGCAGTGCTACCCGGGACAGGGTACGCTCCTATAATTCACCCCTCCACTTT. Its translation is CSATRDRVRSYNSPLHF.

V usage is TRBV2 and J usage is TRBJ1-1; D is uncertain. The V and J ends lost 8 bases and 0 bases respectively, with 10 bases between them. The CDR3 has 13 residues. Germline lookup yields CDR1 SNHLY and CDR2 FYNNEI. The CDR3 bases are TGTGCCAGCGGCGACATCATGAACACTGAAGCTTTCTTT. This gives the protein CASGDIMNTEAFF.

In the case of this clonotype: Since no conserved phenylalanine or tryptophan closes the CDR3, a read error is the likely cause. The gene calls are TRBV20-1 and TRBJ2-7; TRBD1 matches at 8 bases. Germline assignment: CDR1 DFQATT and CDR2 SNEGSKA (reference sequence). The CDR3 totals 13 residues. The V gene end was trimmed by 1 base and the J gene end by 5 bases; junction bases not matched to a gene: 4. CDR3 coding DNA: TGCAGTGCTAGAGTTGGGACAGGCGACGAGCAGTACCTC. Encoded protein: CSARVGTGDEQYL.

The chain carries TRBV20-1 and TRBJ2-7, with D unclear. The germline V and J ends were trimmed by 6 bases and 4 bases, with 16 bases remaining between them. The length of the CDR3 is 13 residues. Germline CDR1 reads DFQATT; CDR2 reads SNEGSKA (reference sequence). CDR3 sequence (DNA): TGCAGTGCCAGCACCAGAGAAGGGTACGAGCAGTACTTC. Residues: CSASTREGYEQYF.

This chain connects TRBV10-3 to TRBJ1-1; weak D call: TRBD1 (5 bases). The CDR3 is 13 amino acids. The germline V gene has CDR1 ENHRY and CDR2 SYGVKD. The V gene lost 2 bases and the J gene lost 7 bases, with 11 bases spanning the gap. DNA for the CDR3: TGTGCCATCAGTGAGACTCGGGACGGTGAAGCTTTCTTT. It yields the protein CAISETRDGEAFF.

The chain combines TRBV2 with TRBJ2-7, with 7 bases fitting TRBD1. Trimming took 6 bases from V and 4 from J; bases not matched to a gene: 9. Germline CDR1 is SNHLY and CDR2 is FYNNEI. The CDR3 covers 14 residues. The CDR3 region has the DNA TGTGCCAGCAGACTGGGACAGTCGATTTACGAGCAGTACTTC. It is translated as CASRLGQSIYEQYF. Combining the CDR3 with reference TRBV2 and TRBJ2-7 gives the whole variable domain EPEVTQTPSHQVTQMGQEVILRCVPISNHLYFYWYRQILGQKVEFLVSFYNNEISEKSEIFDDQFSVERPDGSNFTLKIRSTKLEDSAMYFCASRLGQSIYEQYFGPGTRLTVT.

This clonotype was counted only a few times. The CDR3 protein is CASSASSGTYWEQYF. The CDR3 DNA follows: TGTGCCAGTAGTGCGTCTAGCGGGACTTACTGGGAGCAGTACTTC. The rearrangement uses TRBV19 and TRBJ2-7; the match to TRBD2 covers 9 bases. Germline-derived CDR1 and CDR2 are LNHDA and SQIVND (reference sequence). The CDR3 contains 15 residues. V lost 5 bases, J lost 7 bases, and 12 bases stayed unmatched.

This clonotype was recorded many times. The chain employs TRBV20-1 and TRBJ1-1; the D is unclear. The CDR3 has 11 residues. V dropped 3 bases and J dropped 1 base, with 3 bases sitting between them. Per the germline V gene, CDR1 is DFQATT and CDR2 is SNEGSKA (reference sequence). As DNA, the CDR3 is TGCAGTGCTAGGGAGAACACTGAAGCTTTCTTT. It yields the protein CSARENTEAFF.

This clonotype came up a few times. The chain combines TRBV20-1 with TRBJ2-5; a possible D gene is TRBD2 (6 bases). CDR3 size: 13 residues. Trimming cost V 6 bases and J 2 bases, with 13 bases left between them. Germline V CDR1 and CDR2: DFQATT, SNEGSKA (reference sequence). The CDR3 is CSALAGFQETQYF. The DNA for the CDR3 is TGCAGTGCCTTGGCGGGGTTTCAAGAGACCCAGTACTTC.

The chain joins TRBV7-2 to TRBJ2-2; 7 nucleotides match TRBD1. CDR1 SGHTA and CDR2 FQGNSA come from the germline V gene. The CDR3 runs to 15 residues. After removal of 1 base from V and 4 bases from J, the junction contained 3 bases not matched to a gene. The CDR3 region is CASSLVQGPTGELFF. CDR3 nucleotide sequence: TGTGCCAGCAGCTTAGTACAGGGGCCCACCGGGGAGCTGTTTTTT.

This chain links TRBV7-2 with TRBJ2-5, with TRBD2 as a possible D gene (6 bases). Germline loops: CDR1 SGHTA, CDR2 FQGNSA. V lost 5 bases and J lost 0, with 10 bases in between. The CDR3 is 14 residues long. CDR3 amino acids: CASSPRDYQETQYF. The CDR3 DNA reads TGTGCCAGCAGCCCTCGGGACTACCAAGAGACCCAGTACTTC.

V usage is TRBV20-1 and J usage is TRBJ1-6; no definite D call. V gave up 0 bases and J gave up 10 bases, with 7 bases separating them. Germline CDR1 DFQATT, CDR2 SNEGSKA (reference sequence). The CDR3 is 12 residues long. CDR3 DNA sequence: TGCAGTGCTAGAGATGGGAACTCACCCCTCCACTTT. Encoded protein: CSARDGNSPLHF.

The chain links TRBV10-3 to TRBJ2-5; D remains unclear. Matching the DNA end better, TRBJ2-1 makes the J call doubtful. The CDR3 is 14 residues long. CDR1 is ENHRY and CDR2 is SYGVKD in the germline V gene. The CDR3 DNA is TGTGCCATCAGTGAGTCTCAGAGATACAATGAGCAGTTCTTC. This codes for CAISESQRYNEQFF.

This sequence joins TRBV7-8 and TRBJ2-5; a possible D gene is TRBD2 (6 bases). The CDR3 runs 15 residues. The V and J ends lost 0 bases and 5 bases respectively, with 13 bases between them. Germline V gene sequence: CDR1 SGHVS, CDR2 FQNEAQ. The CDR3 here is CASSLANGGLETQYF. As DNA, the CDR3 is TGTGCCAGCAGCTTAGCGAACGGGGGATTGGAGACCCAGTACTTC.

The table lists this clonotype with a few counts. The chain combines TRBV19 with TRBJ1-1; no clear D. The CDR3 sequence is 15 residues long. Trimming removed 7 bases at V and 3 bases at J, with 18 bases between. The germline V gene has CDR1 LNHDA and CDR2 SQIVND (reference sequence). The DNA of the CDR3 is TGTGCCAGTACCCCACAAACCGGCCGAGACACTGAAGCTTTCTTT. Translated, it gives CASTPQTGRDTEAFF.